This T cell receptor (beta chain) was captured in a study of Graves' ophthalmopathy and Graves' hyperthyroidism. The V and J ends lost 4 bases and 3 bases respectively, with 16 bases between them. The CDR3 runs 16 residues. The V gene's germline CDR1 is MNHNS and CDR2 SASEGT. Overall study findings and caveats: A majority of expanded thyroid clonotypes exceeding 0.001 frequency were likewise present in blood.

Amplification targeted the TCR beta CDR3 regions, with RNA transcripts as the source material. HTBI-primed first-round RT-PCR preceded second-round multiplex PCR. In TCRdb, the multiplex PCR reads were re-called with MiXCR into one record per CDR3 protein. The profile shows roughly 400,000 distinct CDR3 sequences, 15% of them singletons. This clonotype was recorded at least ten times. Its antigen is as yet unknown. Aged 18 to 65, the patients with hyperthyroidism had under 2 months' duration and were newly diagnosed. It was on clinical symptoms, serum thyroxine, TRAb, thyroid ultrasound and orbital computed tomography that diagnosis relied. Fresh peripheral blood, around 10 ml, was the PBMC source.

This TCR derives from a woman under 30 with stable Graves' hyperthyroidism. V is TRBV6-1 and J is TRBJ1-5, with unresolved D. Sequencing was carried out using peripheral blood. The CDR3 protein is CASSARSSLSNQPQHF. CDR3 DNA sequence: TGTGCCAGCAGTGCTCGATCTTCACTATCCAATCAGCCCCAGCATTTT.